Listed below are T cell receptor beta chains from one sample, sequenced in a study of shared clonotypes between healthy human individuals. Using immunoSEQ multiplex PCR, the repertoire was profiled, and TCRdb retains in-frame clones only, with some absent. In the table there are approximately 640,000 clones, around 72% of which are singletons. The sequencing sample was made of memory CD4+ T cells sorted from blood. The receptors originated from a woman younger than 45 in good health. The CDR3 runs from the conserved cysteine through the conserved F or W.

CDR3 protein: CASSLEGQGVWETQYF
J gene: TRBJ2-5
V gene: TRBV5-1

CDR3 protein: CASVGQTNSNQPQHF
J gene: TRBJ1-5
V gene: TRBV28

CDR3 protein: CAWSVRDRPNYGYTF
J gene: TRBJ1-2
V gene: TRBV30

CDR3 protein: CATISGGQAEAFF
J gene: TRBJ1-1
V gene: TRBV28

CDR3 protein: CASMAASNQPQHF
J gene: TRBJ1-5
V gene: TRBV2

CDR3 protein: CASSGNLFDEQYF
J gene: TRBJ2-7
V gene: TRBV9

CDR3 protein: CASMEENTGEQYF
J gene: TRBJ2-7
V gene: TRBV2

CDR3 protein: CAWSVGNWEKLFF
J gene: TRBJ1-4
V gene: TRBV30

CDR3 protein: CASSLLGSPGKQYF
J gene: TRBJ2-7
V gene: TRBV27

CDR3 protein: CASPFPGLAYEQYF
J gene: TRBJ2-7
V gene: TRBV28

CDR3 protein: CASSVLGHGEKLFF
J gene: TRBJ1-4
V gene: TRBV9

CDR3 protein: CASGGLAAYEQYF
J gene: TRBJ2-7
V gene: TRBV2

CDR3 protein: CASSPTGDGSLNTEAFF
J gene: TRBJ1-1
V gene: TRBV18

CDR3 protein: CASRSPFQGSNQPQHF
J gene: TRBJ1-5
V gene: TRBV19

CDR3 protein: CASSRGTSGSANEQFF
J gene: TRBJ2-1
V gene: TRBV19

CDR3 protein: CASQREGGETQYF
J gene: TRBJ2-5
V gene: TRBV2

CDR3 protein: CARSLSRPMNTEAFF
J gene: TRBJ1-1
V gene: TRBV5-3

CDR3 protein: CASILGRYAYEQYF
J gene: TRBJ2-7
V gene: TRBV2

CDR3 protein: CASSYPSGDGYTF
J gene: TRBJ1-2
V gene: TRBV5-4

CDR3 protein: CASSLAGGIEKLFF
J gene: TRBJ1-4
V gene: TRBV11-2

CDR3 protein: CASSARGTAANYGYTF
J gene: TRBJ1-2
V gene: TRBV19

CDR3 protein: CASSPMRNQPQHF
J gene: TRBJ1-5
V gene: TRBV18

CDR3 protein: CASSELAPGLVTEAFF
J gene: TRBJ1-1
V gene: TRBV2

CDR3 protein: CASSLTSGSYNEQFF
J gene: TRBJ2-1
V gene: TRBV5-1

CDR3 protein: CASSLSKGHGETQYF
J gene: TRBJ2-5
V gene: TRBV28

CDR3 protein: CASILQQLALETQYF
J gene: TRBJ2-5
V gene: TRBV7-2

CDR3 protein: CASSGGGQGIVRRWYEQYF
J gene: TRBJ2-7
V gene: TRBV5-1

CDR3 protein: CASSLGPSTGANVLTF
J gene: TRBJ2-6
V gene: TRBV7-8

CDR3 protein: CASSDRGEQFF
J gene: TRBJ2-1
V gene: TRBV10-1

CDR3 protein: CSALTWGSYNEQFF
J gene: TRBJ2-1
V gene: TRBV29-1

CDR3 protein: CASSQVAGNTGELFF
J gene: TRBJ2-2
V gene: TRBV4-1

CDR3 protein: CASSLQGGKKLFF
J gene: TRBJ1-4
V gene: TRBV27

CDR3 protein: CASSLPGQANTGELFF
J gene: TRBJ2-2
V gene: TRBV5-1

CDR3 protein: CATIVAGGTYEQYF
J gene: TRBJ2-7
V gene: TRBV6-5

CDR3 protein: CASSLPSGRADTQYF
J gene: TRBJ2-3
V gene: TRBV5-4

CDR3 protein: CASSPKGFGASGANVLTF
J gene: TRBJ2-6
V gene: TRBV18

CDR3 protein: CASSSLALGQGESETQYF
J gene: TRBJ2-5
V gene: TRBV5-1

CDR3 protein: CASSLVAGAPTDTQYF
J gene: TRBJ2-3
V gene: TRBV7-6

CDR3 protein: CASSERSSTDTQYF
J gene: TRBJ2-3
V gene: TRBV6-1

CDR3 protein: CASGITTGSEAFF
J gene: TRBJ1-1
V gene: TRBV7-3

CDR3 protein: CASSPGQGVDTQYF
J gene: TRBJ2-3
V gene: TRBV18

CDR3 protein: CASDGPFSGNTIYF
J gene: TRBJ1-3
V gene: TRBV7-2

CDR3 protein: CASSASSGQETQYF
J gene: TRBJ2-5
V gene: TRBV19

CDR3 protein: CAISARTGRGTDTQYF
J gene: TRBJ2-3
V gene: TRBV10-3

CDR3 protein: CASSLADKLRPQHF
J gene: TRBJ1-5
V gene: TRBV7-8

CDR3 protein: CASNGGKNIQYF
J gene: TRBJ2-4
V gene: TRBV28

CDR3 protein: CASSFAGQAKNIQYF
J gene: TRBJ2-4
V gene: TRBV7-9

CDR3 protein: CASTRGPGSDTQYF
J gene: TRBJ2-3
V gene: TRBV2

CDR3 protein: CASSSYMASKGGYTF
J gene: TRBJ1-2
V gene: TRBV7-9

CDR3 protein: CASSATPQQGWQTQYF
J gene: TRBJ2-5
V gene: TRBV9

CDR3 protein: CAWSPDWNQPQHF
J gene: TRBJ1-5
V gene: TRBV30

CDR3 protein: CATTLGEGTKLFF
J gene: TRBJ1-4
V gene: TRBV15

CDR3 protein: CASGLVVSGERRRNTEAFF
J gene: TRBJ1-1
V gene: TRBV12-5

CDR3 protein: CASSRTSNEQFF
J gene: TRBJ2-1
V gene: TRBV25-1

CDR3 protein: CASSPGRSFGPNEKLFF
J gene: TRBJ1-4
V gene: TRBV7-2

CDR3 protein: CASSVQGITGELFF
J gene: TRBJ2-2
V gene: TRBV6-6

CDR3 protein: CASSLAGVNEKLFF
J gene: TRBJ1-4
V gene: TRBV7-6

CDR3 protein: CATTGGPHEQYF
J gene: TRBJ2-7
V gene: TRBV7-6

CDR3 protein: CASSLASGSYNEQFF
J gene: TRBJ2-1
V gene: TRBV5-1